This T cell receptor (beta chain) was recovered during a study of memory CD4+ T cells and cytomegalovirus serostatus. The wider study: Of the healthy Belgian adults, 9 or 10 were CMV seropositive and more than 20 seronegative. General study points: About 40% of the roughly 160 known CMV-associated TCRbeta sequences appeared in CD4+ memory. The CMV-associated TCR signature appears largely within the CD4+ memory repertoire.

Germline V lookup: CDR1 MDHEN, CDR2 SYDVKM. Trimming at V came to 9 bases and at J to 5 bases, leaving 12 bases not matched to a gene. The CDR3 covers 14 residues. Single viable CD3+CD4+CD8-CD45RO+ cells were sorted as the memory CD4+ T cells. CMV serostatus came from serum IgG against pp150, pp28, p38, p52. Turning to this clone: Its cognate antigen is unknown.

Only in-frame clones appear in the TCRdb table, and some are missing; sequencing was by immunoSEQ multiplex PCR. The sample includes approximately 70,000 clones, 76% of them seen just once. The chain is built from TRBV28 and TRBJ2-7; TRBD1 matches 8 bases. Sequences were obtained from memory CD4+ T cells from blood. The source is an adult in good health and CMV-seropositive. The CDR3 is CASTSGTGWDEQYF. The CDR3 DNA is TGTGCCAGTACGTCAGGGACAGGCTGGGACGAGCAGTACTTC.